The T cell receptor beta chain under discussion was sequenced for a study of blood T cell repertoires in COVID-19 (dated by TCRdb to 2018 to 2020). With regard to the full study: The collaborator samples originated in the United States, Italy and Spain and spanned the acute and convalescent phases of COVID-19. Samples came from the ongoing ImmuneRACE study (first 160 participants) plus 1,254 subjects from 6 global collaborators. The repertoires were released in a freely available public database intended as a resource for research on the immune response to SARS-CoV-2. Nearly every sample came with metadata listing a de-identified subject ID, COVID-19 status, age in years and sex. Where available, HLA class I and class II types were obtained from metadata supplied by the sample provider rather than from assay-based typing. Subjects who had been exposed to COVID-19, were actively infected with it, or had recovered from it provided the deeply sampled blood TCRbeta repertoires that made up the dataset. The material from the prospective study consisted of cDNA or gDNA derived from T cells, B-cell-depleted T cells, or PBMCs.

Points the paper makes about the study in general: Clinical and demographic metadata were provided uncurated, with the amount varying by source and participant.

V lost 8 bases and J lost 2 bases; the stretch between them is 33 bases long. Looking up the germline V gene yields CDR1 SNHLY and CDR2 FYNNEI. The CDR3 runs 20 amino acids, cysteine and phenylalanine included. The only DNA kept is the CDR3, 60 bases in frame from the first base. A word on this clone: This receptor's antigen is unknown. The record has no base qualities; no much larger clone is one base away.

TCRbeta CDR3 regions were amplified from genomic DNA by means of the immunoSEQ Assay, a bias-controlled multiplex PCR. The published analysis was carried out like this. The number of nucleated cells in each sample was estimated from the amplification of reference gene primers within the assay. To quantify the absolute abundance of each unique TCRbeta CDR3 rearrangement, sequence reads were collapsed and filtered. For each sample, productive Simpson clonality was calculated as the square root of Simpson's diversity index over productive rearrangements. TCRdb's version of the immuneACCESS table is confined to in-frame rearrangements and falls short of the full clone set. An unresolved V gene accounts for under half of the shortfall where checked; the remainder is of unknown origin. Clonal size and the V and J genes are those of that table, whereas D and trimming came from the DNA. The sample yields under 35,000 clones; roughly 88% were counted once. The ten largest make up around 15% of the sample.

Collaborating institutions collected whole blood in K2EDTA tubes following their own protocols. For TCRbeta analysis, collaborators shipped samples as frozen whole blood, isolated PBMCs, or DNA extracted from either of those sample types. The TCR was taken from a man aged 60 to 69 with active COVID-19. This sequence uses TRBV2 and TRBJ1-2; TRBD1 might be the D gene, on 5 matching bases. The sequenced material came from peripheral blood. The CDR3 region has the sequence CASGGGSAPRIPGENYGYTF. The bases read TGTGCCAGCGGGGGAGGGTCCGCCCCGAGAATCCCTGGGGAGAACTATGGCTACACCTTC.